Shown below are 27 T cell receptor beta chains from a single sample sequenced in a study of blood T cell repertoires in COVID-19. Clones were read by immunoSEQ multiplex PCR, and TCRdb kept only the in-frame ones, dropping some. The sample has about 140,000 clones, 85% to 90% seen once; the top ten hold approximately 1.4%. Material: peripheral blood. Receptors were obtained from an older woman with acute or convalescent COVID-19.

This chain links TRBV5-6 with TRBJ1-1, with D perhaps matching TRBD1 (5 bases). This CDR3 region has 13 residues. V was clipped by 4 bases and J by 8 bases, with 15 bases between them. CDR1 is SGHDT and CDR2 is YYEEEE in the germline V gene. As DNA, the CDR3 is TGTGCCAGCAGCCACCCCACAGGAAACGAAGCTTTCTTT. Translated, it gives CASSHPTGNEAFF.

V and J are TRBV7-2 and TRBJ1-1; D is perhaps TRBD1 (6 bases). In germline, CDR1 is SGHTA, CDR2 FQGNSA. CDR3 length equals 15 residues. V dropped 2 bases and J dropped 4 bases, with 14 bases sitting between them. The CDR3 reads CASSLRGGATTEAFF. The CDR3 coding sequence is TGTGCCAGCAGCTTACGCGGGGGCGCGACCACTGAAGCTTTCTTT.

This clone was recorded once. This chain joins TRBV10-3 and TRBJ2-7; TRBD2 agrees at 11 bases. The CDR3 consists of 16 residues. CDR1 is ENHRY, CDR2 SYGVKD, per germline. Trimming took 4 bases from V and 2 from J; bases not matched to a gene: 7. The CDR3 coding sequence is TGTGCCATCAGTGGAGCTAGCGGGGGGACTACCTACGAGCAGTACTTC. This translates into CAISGASGGTTYEQYF.

This sequence joins TRBV6-6 and TRBJ1-2, with TRBD1 identical over 7 bases. V shed 5 bases and J 4 bases; nucleotides not matched to a gene: 13. CDR1 and CDR2 from the germline V gene are MNHNY and SVGAGI (reference sequence). This CDR3 has 16 residues. DNA for the CDR3: TGTGCCAGCAGTGTAAGGCAGGGGGATTCGGGCTATGGCTACACCTTC. It codes for CASSVRQGDSGYGYTF.

V gene TRBV5-1 combines with J gene TRBJ1-1; D is unclear. V lost 5 bases to trimming and J lost 0 bases, with 17 bases between them. The CDR3 has 16 residues. Per germline, CDR1 SGHRS and CDR2 YFSETQ. The CDR3 bases are TGCGCCAGCAGGGAGGGTTGGAGTTACGTGAACACTGAAGCTTTCTTT. Translating gives CASREGWSYVNTEAFF.

This clone showed up just a few times. The V gene is TRBV11-3, the J gene TRBJ2-2; no clear D. This CDR3 is built from 12 residues. V lost 3 bases to trimming and J lost 5 bases, with 4 bases between them. The V gene's germline CDR1 is SGHNT and CDR2 YENEEA. The CDR3 sequence is CASSFQTGELFF. Written as DNA, the CDR3 is TGTGCCAGCAGCTTTCAGACCGGGGAGCTGTTTTTT.

This clone showed up just a few times. The chain is built from TRBV5-8 and TRBJ1-5, with no clear D. The CDR3 spans 14 residues. With 1 base removed from V and 6 bases from J, the gap between germline ends came to 11 bases. CDR1 is SGHTS, CDR2 YDEGEE, per germline. CDR3 sequence: CASSLFLSGQPQHF. CDR3 sequence (DNA): TGTGCCAGCAGCTTGTTTCTGTCCGGTCAGCCCCAGCATTTT. The entire variable domain, with the rest obtained from reference TRBV5-8 and TRBJ1-5, is as follows: EAGVTQSPTHLIKTRGQQATLRCSPISGHTSVYWYQQALGLGLQFLLWYDEGEERNRGNFPPRFSGRQFPNYSSELNVNALELEDSALYLCASSLFLSGQPQHFGDGTRLSIL.

J is TRBJ2-1 and V is TRBV6-4; 9 nucleotides line up with TRBD1. This CDR3 has 15 residues. Germline loops: CDR1 MRHNA, CDR2 SNTAGT. After removal of 5 bases from V and 4 bases from J, the junction contained 6 bases not matched to a gene. The CDR3 bases are TGTGCCAGCAGTTCCGGGACAGGGCGATACAATGAGCAGTTCTTC. Amino acid sequence: CASSSGTGRYNEQFF.

J is TRBJ2-1 and V is TRBV6-5; 11 nucleotides agree with TRBD2. The germline gives CDR1 MNHEY, CDR2 SVGAGI. J lost 4 bases, V lost 6 bases, and 2 bases had no gene match. This CDR3 is built from 14 residues. The CDR3 loop reads CASSRLAGYNEQFF. CDR3 DNA sequence: TGTGCCAGCAGCCGACTAGCGGGGTACAATGAGCAGTTCTTC.

This chain links TRBV19 with TRBJ2-2; 10 nucleotides match TRBD1. The germline V gene encodes CDR1 LNHDA and CDR2 SQIVND (reference sequence). Trimming removed 6 bases from V and 3 bases from J; junction bases left unmatched: 7. CDR3 length: 16 amino acids. The CDR3 here is CASRVRDRGYTGELFF. Here the CDR3 DNA reads TGTGCCAGTAGAGTGCGGGACAGGGGTTACACCGGGGAGCTGTTTTTT.

J is TRBJ1-1 and V is TRBV4-2; D is undetermined. V was shortened by 3 bases and J by 2 bases, with 4 bases between the two germline ends. Germline V gives CDR1 LGHNA, CDR2 YNFKEQ. This CDR3 is built from 12 residues. The CDR3 nucleotides are TGTGCCAGCAGCCAGGGCAACACTGAAGCTTTCTTT. It codes for CASSQGNTEAFF.

V and J are TRBV15 and TRBJ2-1, with 8 bases aligning to TRBD2. The CDR3 is made up of 19 amino acids. Germline lookup yields CDR1 LNHNV and CDR2 YYDKDF (reference sequence). The V gene end was trimmed by 4 bases and the J gene end by 5 bases; junction bases not matched to a gene: 19. The chain's CDR3 is CATSTGTRRSLRENNEQFF. CDR3 sequence (DNA): TGTGCCACCAGCACCGGGACTAGGCGTTCGCTTCGTGAAAACAATGAGCAGTTCTTC.

The chain is built from TRBV30 and TRBJ1-1; D perhaps matches TRBD1 (5 bases). Trimming left V 5 bases short and J 4 bases short, with 17 bases between. CDR3 length: 14 residues. CDR1 and CDR2 from the germline V gene are GTSNPN and SVGIG (reference sequence). The CDR3 DNA follows: TGTGCCTGGGATTTAACCCGGGGGGTCACTGAAGCTTTCTTT. Translating it yields CAWDLTRGVTEAFF.

The chain joins TRBV9 to TRBJ2-7, with 11 positions matching TRBD2. Trimming removed 6 bases from V and 3 bases from J; junction bases left unmatched: 8. The CDR3 runs to 15 residues. CDR1 is SGDLS and CDR2 is YYNGEE in the germline V gene. CDR3: CASTRGTSGSYEQYF. In DNA, the CDR3 is TGTGCCAGCACTCGAGGTACTAGCGGGAGCTACGAGCAGTACTTC.

The count of this clone is one. The rearrangement joins TRBV3-1 (or the pseudogene TRBV3-2) to TRBJ1-1; the D is unclear. CDR1 is LGHDT and CDR2 is YNNKEL in the germline V gene (reference sequence). Between the trimmed V and J ends, which lost 3 bases and 1 base, there was a span of 9 bases. This CDR3 contains 14 residues. The CDR3 is CASSHRTENTEAFF. The CDR3 DNA sequence: TGTGCCAGCAGCCATAGGACTGAGAACACTGAAGCTTTCTTT.

V is TRBV11-2 and J is TRBJ2-7; 8 bases align to TRBD2. Germline values: CDR1 SGHAT, CDR2 FQNNGV. The CDR3 has 15 amino acids. The V and J ends lost 7 bases and 2 bases, in that order; junction bases with no gene match: 10. The chain's CDR3 is CASTGGRTGAYEQYF. Written as DNA, the CDR3 is TGTGCCAGCACCGGCGGGAGGACGGGAGCCTACGAGCAGTACTTC. Variable domain in full (rest from reference TRBV11-2 and TRBJ2-7): EAGVAQSPRYKIIEKRQSVAFWCNPISGHATLYWYQQILGQGPKLLIQFQNNGVVDDSQLPKDRFSAERLKGVDSTLKIQPAKLEDSAVYLCASTGGRTGAYEQYFGPGTRLTVT.

The gene calls are TRBV19 and TRBJ2-7; 7 positions agree with TRBD1. Germline trimming cut 2 bases from V and 4 bases from J; bases unmatched to any gene: 5. Germline loops: CDR1 LNHDA, CDR2 SQIVND (reference sequence). This CDR3 has 14 residues. The CDR3 here is CASSIRDRRYEQYF. CDR3 bases: TGTGCCAGTAGTATAAGGGACAGAAGGTACGAGCAGTACTTC.

The chain uses TRBV5-1 and TRBJ1-2, with TRBD1 matching 7 bases. Trimming cost V 0 bases and J 5 bases; bases outside gene matches: 4. Germline V lookup: CDR1 SGHRS, CDR2 YFSETQ. The CDR3 extends over 14 amino acids. CDR3 sequence (DNA): TGCGCCAGCAGCTTGGGGACAGGCAGATATGGCTACACCTTC. Encoded protein: CASSLGTGRYGYTF.

CDR3 nucleotides: TGCAGCGTAAGTCCCGGGACAGGGGGCGAATATGGCTACACCTTC. Protein sequence: CSVSPGTGGEYGYTF. V gene TRBV29-1 combines with J gene TRBJ1-2; 12 nucleotides match TRBD1. CDR1 is SQVTM, CDR2 ANQGSEA, per germline. The CDR3 extends over 15 amino acids. After removal of 6 bases from V and 5 bases from J, the junction contained 10 bases not matched to a gene.

The V gene is TRBV28, the J gene TRBJ2-1; 7 bases align to TRBD2. Losses at the gene ends were 6 bases for V and 0 bases for J; bases not matched to a gene: 5. Germline V CDR1 and CDR2: MDHEN, SYDVKM. The CDR3 consists of 15 residues. For the CDR3, the DNA is TGTGCCAGCAGCGCGGGAGCCAGCTCCTACAATGAGCAGTTCTTC. It codes for CASSAGASSYNEQFF.

The rearrangement links TRBV7-2 to TRBJ2-5, with 9 nucleotides matching TRBD2. Germline V gene sequence: CDR1 SGHTA, CDR2 FQGNSA. V dropped 3 bases and J dropped 4; count of bases not matched to a gene: 0. The CDR3 extends over 13 amino acids. The CDR3 reads CASSFSGGETQYF. As DNA, the CDR3 is TGTGCCAGCAGCTTTAGCGGGGGAGAGACCCAGTACTTC.

The V gene is TRBV28, the J gene TRBJ2-2; 8 nucleotides match TRBD1. Germline assignment: CDR1 MDHEN and CDR2 SYDVKM. The V segment lost 6 bases and the J segment 7 bases; nucleotides outside the gene matches: 13. The CDR3 loop spans 16 amino acids. CDR3 bases: TGTGCCAGCAGCCCCCTCCTCGACAGGGGTGTCGGGGAGCTGTTTTTT. Amino acids: CASSPLLDRGVGELFF.

The chain carries TRBV19 and TRBJ2-1, with D possibly TRBD2 on 6 matching bases. Germline loops: CDR1 LNHDA, CDR2 SQIVND (reference sequence). The V and J ends lost 7 bases and 4 bases respectively, with 17 bases between them. CDR3 length: 15 residues. CDR3 sequence (DNA): TGTGCCAGTACGGGGGAGAATGAGGGTTACAATGAGCAGTTCTTC. It yields the protein CASTGENEGYNEQFF.

The chain is built from TRBV9 and TRBJ1-4; tentative D call: TRBD1 (5 bases). CDR3 length: 15 residues. V gave up 2 bases and J gave up 2 bases, with 10 bases separating them. Per germline, CDR1 SGDLS and CDR2 YYNGEE. CDR3 DNA sequence: TGTGCCAGCAGCGTGGGGCTGGGTACTAATGAAAAACTGTTTTTT. It encodes CASSVGLGTNEKLFF.

V is TRBV5-1 and J is TRBJ2-1, with D possibly TRBD2 on 6 matching bases. The V end lost 4 bases, the J end lost 0 bases, and 11 bases lay between the germline ends. The germline V gene has CDR1 SGHRS and CDR2 YFSETQ. CDR3 length: 15 amino acids. The CDR3 is CASSPSTSSYNEQFF. DNA for the CDR3: TGCGCCAGCAGCCCTTCGACTAGCTCCTACAATGAGCAGTTCTTC.

The chain uses TRBV15 and TRBJ2-3, with D maybe TRBD2 (5 bases). The CDR3 has 15 amino acids. The ends were cut back, 0 bases at V and 4 bases at J, with 11 bases in the middle. Per germline, CDR1 LNHNV and CDR2 YYDKDF (reference sequence). The CDR3 sequence is CATSRDLGVSDTQYF. CDR3 nucleotide sequence: TGTGCCACCAGCAGAGATCTCGGGGTATCAGATACGCAGTATTTT.

V and J are TRBV28 and TRBJ2-3; D is possibly TRBD1 (5 bases). This CDR3 has 12 amino acids. Germline CDR1 and CDR2: MDHEN and SYDVKM. Between the trimmed V and J ends, which lost 5 bases and 4 bases, there was a span of 7 bases. The CDR3 coding sequence is TGTGCCAGCAGTGTAGGGGCAGATACGCAGTATTTT. Protein product: CASSVGADTQYF.